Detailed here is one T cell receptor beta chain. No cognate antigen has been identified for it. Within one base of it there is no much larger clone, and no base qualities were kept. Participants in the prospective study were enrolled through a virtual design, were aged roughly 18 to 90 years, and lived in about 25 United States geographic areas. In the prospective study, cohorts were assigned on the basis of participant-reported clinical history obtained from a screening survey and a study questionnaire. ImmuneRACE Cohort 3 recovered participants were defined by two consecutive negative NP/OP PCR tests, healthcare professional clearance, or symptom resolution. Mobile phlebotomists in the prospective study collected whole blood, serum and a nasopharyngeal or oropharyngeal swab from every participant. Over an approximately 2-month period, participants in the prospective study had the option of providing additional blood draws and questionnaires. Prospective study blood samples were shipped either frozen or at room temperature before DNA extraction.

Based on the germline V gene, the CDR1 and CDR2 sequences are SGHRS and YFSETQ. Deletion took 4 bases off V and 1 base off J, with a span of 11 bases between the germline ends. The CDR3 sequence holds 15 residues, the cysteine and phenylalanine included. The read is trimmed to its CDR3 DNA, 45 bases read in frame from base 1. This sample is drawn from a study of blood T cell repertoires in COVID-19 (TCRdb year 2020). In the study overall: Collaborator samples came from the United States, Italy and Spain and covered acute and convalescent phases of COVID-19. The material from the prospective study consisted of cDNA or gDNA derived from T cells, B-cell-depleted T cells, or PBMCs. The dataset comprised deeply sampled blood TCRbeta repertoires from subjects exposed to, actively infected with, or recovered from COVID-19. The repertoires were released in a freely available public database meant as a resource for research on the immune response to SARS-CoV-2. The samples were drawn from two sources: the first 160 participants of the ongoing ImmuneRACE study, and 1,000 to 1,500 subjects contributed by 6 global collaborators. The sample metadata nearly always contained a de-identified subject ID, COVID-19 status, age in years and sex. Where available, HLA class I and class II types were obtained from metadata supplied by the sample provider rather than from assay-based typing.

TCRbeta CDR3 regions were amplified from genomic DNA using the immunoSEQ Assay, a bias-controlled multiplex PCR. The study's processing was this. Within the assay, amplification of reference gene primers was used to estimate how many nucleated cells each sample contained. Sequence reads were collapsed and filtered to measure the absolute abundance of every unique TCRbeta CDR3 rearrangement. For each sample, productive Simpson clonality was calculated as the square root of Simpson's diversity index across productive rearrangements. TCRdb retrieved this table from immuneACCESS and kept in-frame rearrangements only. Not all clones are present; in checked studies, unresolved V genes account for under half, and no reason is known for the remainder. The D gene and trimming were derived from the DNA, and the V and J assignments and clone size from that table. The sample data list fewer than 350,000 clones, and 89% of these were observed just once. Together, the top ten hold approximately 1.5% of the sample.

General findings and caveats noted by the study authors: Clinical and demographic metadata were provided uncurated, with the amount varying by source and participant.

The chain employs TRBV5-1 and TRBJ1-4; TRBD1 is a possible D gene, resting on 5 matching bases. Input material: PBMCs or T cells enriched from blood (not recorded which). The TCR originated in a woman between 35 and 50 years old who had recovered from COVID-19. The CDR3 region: CASSAGRGTNEKLFF. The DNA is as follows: TGCGCCAGCAGCGCGGGACGGGGAACTAATGAAAAACTGTTTTTT.